The T cell receptor beta chain described here comes from a study of T cells after yellow fever vaccination. The study's findings and limits: CD4 and CD8 compartments shared a small share of clonotypes, likely from convergent recombination.

They built TCR cDNA with 5'RACE template switching, a step that put in a universal primer site and UMIs. Using its own MiXCR run on the 5' RACE reads, TCRdb lists one record per CDR3 protein. Here the sample spans 620,000 or so distinct CDR3 sequences, about 17% being singletons. This clonotype was observed a few times. Its antigen is not identified. The material sequenced was PBMCs, taken less than 6 days after the first yellow fever vaccination. The TCR sequence derives from a man in his late teens or twenties who received the YFV17D yellow fever vaccine.

In DNA, the CDR3 is TGTGCCAGCATCCGTGGACAGGGGTCGACTGAAGCTTTCTTT. Translating it yields CASIRGQGSTEAFF. The chain combines TRBV7-9 with TRBJ1-1; 9 bases agree with TRBD1. The V gene end was trimmed by 7 bases and the J gene end by 5 bases; junction bases not matched to a gene: 8. CDR3 length: 14 amino acids. Germline V gene data show CDR1 as SEHNR and CDR2 as FQNEAQ (reference sequence).